These T cell receptor beta chains were read from a single sample in a study of glioma-infiltrating T cells after dendritic cell vaccination. Sequencing was performed with immunoSEQ multiplex PCR; in TCRdb, only in-frame clones are kept and a portion is missing. This table has almost 65,000 clones, around 83% appearing once. Sample: blood, taken before dendritic cell vaccination. These receptors all stem from a human donor with glioblastoma. Each CDR3 is given with its conserved first and last residue. The D gene is left open where the match is weak. Part of the rows lack a size; the others show once, few, many or a class for expanded clones.

cdr3_aa	cdr3_nt	j_call	v_call	clone_size	d_call
CASRAQGPYNSPLHF	TGTGCCAGTAGGGCACAGGGGCCCTATAATTCACCCCTCCACTTT	TRBJ1-6	TRBV19	-	TRBD1
CASSQEGGTEAFF	TGCGCCAGCAGCCAAGAGGGGGGTACTGAAGCTTTCTTT	TRBJ1-1	TRBV4-1	-	-
CASSFFASNSPLHF	TGTGCCAGCAGCTTCTTCGCGTCCAATTCACCCCTCCACTTT	TRBJ1-6	TRBV5-5	-	-
CASSVGTSGPEKQFF	TGTGCCAGCAGTGTGGGGACTAGCGGGCCCGAGAAGCAGTTCTTC	TRBJ2-1	TRBV6-1	-	TRBD2
CASSWTGPSYEQYF	TGTGCCAGCAGCTGGACAGGGCCCTCCTACGAGCAGTACTTC	TRBJ2-7	TRBV5-6	-	TRBD1
CASSLGPQTGVGYTF	TGTGCCAGCAGCTTAGGCCCGCAAACAGGGGTAGGCTACACCTTC	TRBJ1-2	TRBV11-2	-	TRBD1
CASSSPLAGGTQYF	TGTGCCAGCAGCTCCCCCCTAGCGGGGGGTACGCAGTATTTT	TRBJ2-3	TRBV7-2	-	TRBD2
CASSRQGTNTGELFF	TGTGCCAGCTCACGACAGGGGACGAACACCGGGGAGCTGTTTTTT	TRBJ2-2	TRBV18	-	TRBD1
CASSEGGGVQPQHF	TGTGCCAGCTCCGAGGGCGGGGGCGTCCAGCCCCAGCATTTT	TRBJ1-5	TRBV18	-	-
CAWSVMTGGNQPQHF	TGTGCCTGGAGTGTAATGACAGGGGGCAATCAGCCCCAGCATTTT	TRBJ1-5	TRBV30	-	TRBD1
CASSLGQGNTDTQYF	TGTGCCAGCAGCCTCGGACAGGGGAACACAGATACGCAGTATTTT	TRBJ2-3	TRBV7-9	-	TRBD1
CASSPPGTVHSNQPQHF	TGTGCCAGCTCACCCCCCGGGACAGTGCATAGCAATCAGCCCCAGCATTTT	TRBJ1-5	TRBV18	-	TRBD1
CASNLQGGYSNQPQHF	TGTGCCAGCAACCTACAGGGCGGGTATAGCAATCAGCCCCAGCATTTT	TRBJ1-5	TRBV6-6	-	-
CVSSPLDRAHEQFF	TGTGTCAGCTCACCATTGGACAGGGCCCATGAGCAGTTCTTC	TRBJ2-1	TRBV18	-	TRBD1
CASSSPGGNEKLFF	TGCGCCAGCAGCTCCCCAGGGGGGAATGAAAAACTGTTTTTT	TRBJ1-4	TRBV5-1	once	TRBD1
CASSGGVAGELFF	TGTGCCAGCAGCGGGGGAGTCGCCGGGGAGCTGTTTTTT	TRBJ2-2	TRBV6-5	-	-
CASSLEGQGPSKLFF	TGCGCCAGCAGCTTGGAGGGACAGGGGCCGTCAAAACTGTTTTTT	TRBJ1-4	TRBV5-1	-	TRBD1
CASSLEEDQPQHF	TGTGCCAGCAGCCTCGAGGAGGATCAGCCCCAGCATTTT	TRBJ1-5	TRBV4-2	-	-
CASRTRDRGAGELFF	TGTGCCAGTAGGACCAGGGACAGGGGGGCCGGGGAGCTGTTTTTT	TRBJ2-2	TRBV19	-	TRBD1
CASSPQRQAMRTEAFF	TGTGCCAGCAGTCCCCAACGACAGGCTATGAGGACTGAAGCTTTCTTT	TRBJ1-1	TRBV27	-	-
CASSQGTQGGNTIYF	TGTGCCAGCAGCCAAGGTACCCAGGGGGGAAACACCATATATTTT	TRBJ1-3	TRBV4-2	-	-
CATSTSLWRVAGELFF	TGTGCCACCAGCACGAGTTTATGGAGGGTGGCCGGGGAGCTGTTTTTT	TRBJ2-2	TRBV15	-	-
CASSYSGGPNSPLHF	TGTGCCAGCAGTTACTCCGGGGGGCCGAATTCACCCCTCCACTTT	TRBJ1-6	TRBV6-5	-	-
CASSSPGQGRGQPQHF	TGTGCCAGCAGTTCTCCTGGACAGGGGAGGGGTCAGCCCCAGCATTTT	TRBJ1-5	TRBV28	-	TRBD1
CASSFATGPFNYGYTF	TGTGCCAGCAGTTTTGCCACCGGTCCATTTAACTATGGCTACACCTTC	TRBJ1-2	TRBV28	-	-
CASSFLLAGGEYEQYF	TGCGCCAGCAGCTTCCTTCTAGCGGGGGGGGAATACGAGCAGTACTTC	TRBJ2-7	TRBV5-1	-	TRBD2
CASSIRGAGLGEKLFF	TGTGCCAGTAGTATCCGTGGTGCGGGCCTAGGTGAAAAACTGTTTTTT	TRBJ1-4	TRBV19	-	-
CASGGLAGGRQETQYF	TGTGCCAGCGGCGGACTAGCGGGGGGAAGACAAGAGACCCAGTACTTC	TRBJ2-5	TRBV2	-	TRBD2
CASSPGVLQTNTGELFF	TGCGCCAGCAGCCCGGGTGTTCTGCAAACTAACACCGGGGAGCTGTTTTTT	TRBJ2-2	TRBV5-1	-	-
CASSLASVHNEQFF	TGTGCCAGCAGCTTAGCGAGTGTTCACAATGAGCAGTTCTTC	TRBJ2-1	TRBV11-2	-	-